Only a few counts were recorded for the clone carrying this TCR beta chain. The antigen is unknown. The sample originates from a study of CD8+CD57+ T cells in acquired aplastic anemia. Across the whole study: Mean yield of DNA from sorted CD4+ and CD8+ cells was 2.5 to 4 ug. Healthy-donor CD4+ cells averaged roughly 10.8 million reads. Study conclusions and caveats: Roughly 30 was the count of CD8+ CDR3 sequences that patients shared with controls. Controls did not differ significantly from patients in CD8+ Simpson's diversity.

The study profiled TCR beta VDJ and CDR3 using genomic DNA as template. TCRdb reprocessed the reads via MiXCR and lists one record per CDR3 protein. The data contain roughly 130,000 distinct CDR3 sequences, around 48% of them singletons. Germline V gives CDR1 LGHDT, CDR2 YNNKEL (reference sequence). This CDR3 is built from 12 residues. The V end was cut by 1 base, the J end by 14 bases, with 13 bases between. V gene TRBV3-1 combines with J gene TRBJ2-3, with D maybe TRBD2 (6 bases). The sample consisted of sorted CD4+, CD8+, or CD8+CD57+ T cells (not recorded which) from PBMCs. This TCR came from a human donor in good health, serving as a control. CDR3 sequence (DNA): TGTGCCAGCAGCCAAGTTGGCGGGGCCACGTATTTT. Its protein is CASSQVGGATYF.